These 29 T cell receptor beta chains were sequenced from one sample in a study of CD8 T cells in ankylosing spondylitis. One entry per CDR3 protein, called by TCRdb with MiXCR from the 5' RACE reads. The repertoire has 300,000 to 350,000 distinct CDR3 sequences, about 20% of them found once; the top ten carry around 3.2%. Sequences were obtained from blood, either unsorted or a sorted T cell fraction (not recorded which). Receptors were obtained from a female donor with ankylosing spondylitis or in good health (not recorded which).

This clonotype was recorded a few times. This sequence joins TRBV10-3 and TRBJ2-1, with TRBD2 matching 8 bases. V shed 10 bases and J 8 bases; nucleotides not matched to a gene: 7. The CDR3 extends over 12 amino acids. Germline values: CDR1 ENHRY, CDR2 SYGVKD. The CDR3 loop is CATTGGFDEQFF. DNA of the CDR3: TGTGCCACCACGGGGGGGTTCGATGAGCAGTTCTTC.

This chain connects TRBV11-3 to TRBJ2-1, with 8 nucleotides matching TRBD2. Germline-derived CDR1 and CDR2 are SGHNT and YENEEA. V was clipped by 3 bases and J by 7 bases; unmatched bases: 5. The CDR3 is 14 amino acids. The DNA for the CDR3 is TGTGCCAGCAGCTTCAGCGGGAGAATGAATGAGCAGTTCTTC. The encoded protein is CASSFSGRMNEQFF.

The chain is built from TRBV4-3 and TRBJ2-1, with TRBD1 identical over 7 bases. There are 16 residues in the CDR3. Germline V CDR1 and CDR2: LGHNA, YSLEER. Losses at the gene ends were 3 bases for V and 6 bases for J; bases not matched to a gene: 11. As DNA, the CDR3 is TGCGCCAGCAGCCACTCACTAGGGACAGTACGCAATGAGCAGTTCTTC. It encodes CASSHSLGTVRNEQFF.

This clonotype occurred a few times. CDR3 DNA sequence: TGTGCCAGCAGTCCAGACAGGGCGGCGCGTCAGCCCCAGCATTTT. This sequence encodes CASSPDRAARQPQHF. The chain uses TRBV2 and TRBJ1-5; 7 nucleotides agree with TRBD1. V shed 5 bases, J shed 6 bases, and the junction held 10 bases outside the gene matches. This CDR3 comprises 15 residues. Germline assignment: CDR1 SNHLY and CDR2 FYNNEI. Filled out from reference TRBV2 and TRBJ1-5, the complete variable domain reads EPEVTQTPSHQVTQMGQEVILRCVPISNHLYFYWYRQILGQKVEFLVSFYNNEISEKSEIFDDQFSVERPDGSNFTLKIRSTKLEDSAMYFCASSPDRAARQPQHFGDGTRLSIL.

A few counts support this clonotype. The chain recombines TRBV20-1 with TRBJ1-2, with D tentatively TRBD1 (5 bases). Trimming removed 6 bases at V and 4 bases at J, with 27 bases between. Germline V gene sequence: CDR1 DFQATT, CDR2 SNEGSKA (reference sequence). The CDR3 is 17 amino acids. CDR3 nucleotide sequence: TGCAGTGCCATACGTCCTGATCTCGGGGACTCCTTCTATGGCTACACCTTC. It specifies CSAIRPDLGDSFYGYTF.

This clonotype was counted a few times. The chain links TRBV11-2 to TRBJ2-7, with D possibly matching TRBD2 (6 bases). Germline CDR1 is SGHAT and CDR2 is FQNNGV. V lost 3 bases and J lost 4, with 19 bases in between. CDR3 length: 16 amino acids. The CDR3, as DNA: TGTGCCAGCAGCTTCCGTCCTGGGCTAGCGCTTTACGAGCAGTACTTC. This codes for CASSFRPGLALYEQYF.

Here the CDR3 reads CASSLDGQNYNEQFF. In nucleotides, the CDR3 is TGCGCCAGCAGCTTGGATGGACAGAACTACAATGAGCAGTTCTTC. This chain connects TRBV5-1 to TRBJ2-1, with D possibly being TRBD1 (6 bases). CDR3 length: 15 residues. Trimming removed 0 bases from V and 3 bases from J, with 10 bases in between. The germline CDR1 and CDR2 sequences are SGHRS and YFSETQ.

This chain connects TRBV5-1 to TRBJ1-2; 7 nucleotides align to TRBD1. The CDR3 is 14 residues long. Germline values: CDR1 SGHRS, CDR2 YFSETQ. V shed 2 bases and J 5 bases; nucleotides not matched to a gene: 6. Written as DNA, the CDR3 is TGCGCCAGCAGCTTACGGGACAGCCTTTATGGCTACACCTTC. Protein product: CASSLRDSLYGYTF.

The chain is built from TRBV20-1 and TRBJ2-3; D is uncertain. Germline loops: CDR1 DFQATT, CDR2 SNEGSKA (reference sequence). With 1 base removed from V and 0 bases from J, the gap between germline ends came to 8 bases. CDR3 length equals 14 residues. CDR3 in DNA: TGCAGTGCTAGAGGGTTACTTAGCACAGATACGCAGTATTTT. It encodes CSARGLLSTDTQYF.

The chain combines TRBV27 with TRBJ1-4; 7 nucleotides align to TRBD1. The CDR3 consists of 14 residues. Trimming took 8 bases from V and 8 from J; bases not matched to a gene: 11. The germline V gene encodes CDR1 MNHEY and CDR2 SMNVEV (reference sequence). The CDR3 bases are TGTGCCAGCTCGTTTCAGGGGGTAGGCGAAAAACTGTTTTTT. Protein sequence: CASSFQGVGEKLFF.

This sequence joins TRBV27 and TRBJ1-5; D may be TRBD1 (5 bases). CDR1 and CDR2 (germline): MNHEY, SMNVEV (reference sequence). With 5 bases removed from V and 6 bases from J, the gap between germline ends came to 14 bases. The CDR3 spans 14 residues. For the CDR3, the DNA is TGTGCCAGCAGTCCGCTCGGGACGAGTCAGCCCCAGCATTTT. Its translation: CASSPLGTSQPQHF.

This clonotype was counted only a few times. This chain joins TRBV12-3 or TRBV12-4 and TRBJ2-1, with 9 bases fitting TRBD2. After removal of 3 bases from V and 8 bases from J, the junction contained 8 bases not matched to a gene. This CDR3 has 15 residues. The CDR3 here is CASSFSPAGGDEQFF. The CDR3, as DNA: TGTGCCAGCAGTTTCTCCCCAGCGGGAGGCGATGAGCAGTTCTTC.

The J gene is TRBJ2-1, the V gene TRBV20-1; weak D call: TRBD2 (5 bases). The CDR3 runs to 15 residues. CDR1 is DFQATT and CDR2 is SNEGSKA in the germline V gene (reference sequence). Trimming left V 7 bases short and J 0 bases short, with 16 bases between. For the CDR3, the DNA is TGCAGTGTTAGGGCTAGCTTGAGCTCCTACAATGAGCAGTTCTTC. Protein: CSVRASLSSYNEQFF.

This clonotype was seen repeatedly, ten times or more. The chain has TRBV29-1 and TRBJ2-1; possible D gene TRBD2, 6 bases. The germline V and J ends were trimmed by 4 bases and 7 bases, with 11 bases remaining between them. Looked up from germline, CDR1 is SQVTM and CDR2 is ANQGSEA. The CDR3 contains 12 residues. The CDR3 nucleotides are TGCAGCGTTGTCGGCCGGGGGAATGAGCAGTTCTTC. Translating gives CSVVGRGNEQFF.

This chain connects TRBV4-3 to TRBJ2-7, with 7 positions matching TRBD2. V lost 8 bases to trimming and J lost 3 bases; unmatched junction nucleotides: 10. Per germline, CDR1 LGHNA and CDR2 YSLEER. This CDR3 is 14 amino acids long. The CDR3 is CASSPVAGDYEQYF. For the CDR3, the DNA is TGCGCCAGCTCGCCAGTGGCGGGGGACTACGAGCAGTACTTC.

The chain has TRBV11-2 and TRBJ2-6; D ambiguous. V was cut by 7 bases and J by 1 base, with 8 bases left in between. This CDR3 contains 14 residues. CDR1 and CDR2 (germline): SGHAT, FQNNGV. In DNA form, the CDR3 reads TGTGCCAGCACCTACATTTCTGGGGCCAACGTCCTGACTTTC. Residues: CASTYISGANVLTF.

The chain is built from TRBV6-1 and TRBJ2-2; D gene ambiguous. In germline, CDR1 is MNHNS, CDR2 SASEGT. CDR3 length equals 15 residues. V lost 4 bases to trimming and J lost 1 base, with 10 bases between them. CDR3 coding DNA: TGTGCCAGCAGTGTACTGGACGGGAACACCGGGGAGCTGTTTTTT. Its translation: CASSVLDGNTGELFF.

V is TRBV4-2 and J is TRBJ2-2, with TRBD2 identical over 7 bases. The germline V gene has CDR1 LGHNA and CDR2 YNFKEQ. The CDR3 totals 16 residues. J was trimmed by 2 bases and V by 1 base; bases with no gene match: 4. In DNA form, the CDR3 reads TGTGCCAGCAGCCAAGGGGGACTACAAAACACCGGGGAGCTGTTTTTT. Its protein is CASSQGGLQNTGELFF.

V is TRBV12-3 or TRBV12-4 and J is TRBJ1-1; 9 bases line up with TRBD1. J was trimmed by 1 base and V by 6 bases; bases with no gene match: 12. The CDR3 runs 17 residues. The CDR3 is CASRPITGGTSNTEAFF. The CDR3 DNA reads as TGTGCCAGCAGACCTATCACAGGGGGCACATCGAACACTGAAGCTTTCTTT.

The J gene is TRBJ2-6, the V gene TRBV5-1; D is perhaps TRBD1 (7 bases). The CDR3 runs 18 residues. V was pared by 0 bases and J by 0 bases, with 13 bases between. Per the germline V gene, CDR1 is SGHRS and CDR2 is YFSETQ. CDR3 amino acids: CASSLGGTVTSGANVLTF. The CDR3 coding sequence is TGCGCCAGCAGCTTGGGCGGGACAGTTACCTCTGGGGCCAACGTCCTGACTTTC.

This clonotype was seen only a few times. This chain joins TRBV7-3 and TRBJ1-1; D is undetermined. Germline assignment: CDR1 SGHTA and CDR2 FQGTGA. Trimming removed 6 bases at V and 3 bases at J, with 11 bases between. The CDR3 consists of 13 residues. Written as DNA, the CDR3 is TGTGCCAGCAGTTGGAGGGAGGACACTGAAGCTTTCTTT. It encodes CASSWREDTEAFF.

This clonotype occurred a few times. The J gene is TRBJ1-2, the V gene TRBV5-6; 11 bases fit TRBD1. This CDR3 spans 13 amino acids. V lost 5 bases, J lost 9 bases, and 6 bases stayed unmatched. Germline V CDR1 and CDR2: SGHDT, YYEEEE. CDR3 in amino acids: CASRLGTGGRYTF. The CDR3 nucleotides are TGTGCCAGCAGGCTCGGGACAGGGGGGCGCTACACCTTC.

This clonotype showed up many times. The CDR3 sequence: CASSPGLAESGELFF. The CDR3 region has the DNA TGTGCCAGCAGTCCAGGACTAGCTGAGTCCGGGGAGCTGTTTTTT. The V and J genes are TRBV12-3 or TRBV12-4 and TRBJ2-2; 8 bases match TRBD2. V dropped 5 bases and J dropped 6; count of bases not matched to a gene: 8. CDR3 length: 15 amino acids.

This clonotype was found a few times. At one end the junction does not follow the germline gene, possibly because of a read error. CDR3 coding DNA: TGTGCCAGCTCACCAGCCGAAGAGAGCCAGTACTTC. Encoded protein: CASSPAEESQYF. This chain joins TRBV18 and TRBJ2-5; no clear D. In germline, CDR1 is KGHSH, CDR2 LQKENI. The CDR3 extends over 12 amino acids.

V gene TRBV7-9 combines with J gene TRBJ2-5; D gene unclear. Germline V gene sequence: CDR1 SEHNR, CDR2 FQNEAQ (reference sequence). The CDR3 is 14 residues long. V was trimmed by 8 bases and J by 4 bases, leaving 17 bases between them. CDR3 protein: CASSLDGTSETQYF. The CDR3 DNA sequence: TGTGCCAGCTCCTTGGACGGAACATCAGAGACCCAGTACTTC.

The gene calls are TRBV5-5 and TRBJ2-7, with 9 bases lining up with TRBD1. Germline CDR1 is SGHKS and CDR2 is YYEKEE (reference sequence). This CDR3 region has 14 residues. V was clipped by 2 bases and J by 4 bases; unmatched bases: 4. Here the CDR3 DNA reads TGTGCCAGCAGCTTAGAGGACAGGGGATACGAGCAGTACTTC. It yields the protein CASSLEDRGYEQYF.

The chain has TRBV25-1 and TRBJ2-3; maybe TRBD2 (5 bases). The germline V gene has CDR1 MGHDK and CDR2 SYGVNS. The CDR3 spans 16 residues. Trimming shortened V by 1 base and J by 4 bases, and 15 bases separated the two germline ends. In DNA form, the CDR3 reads TGTGCCAGCAGTGAATCCACCGGCGGGCCGGCAGATACGCAGTATTTT. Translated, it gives CASSESTGGPADTQYF.

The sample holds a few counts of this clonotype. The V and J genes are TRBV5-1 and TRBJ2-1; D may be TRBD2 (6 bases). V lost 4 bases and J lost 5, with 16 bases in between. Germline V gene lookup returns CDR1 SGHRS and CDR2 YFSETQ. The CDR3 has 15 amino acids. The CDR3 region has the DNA TGCGCCAGCAGCCCCCCTGGCGGGGCCCACAATGAGCAGTTCTTC. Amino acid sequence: CASSPPGGAHNEQFF.

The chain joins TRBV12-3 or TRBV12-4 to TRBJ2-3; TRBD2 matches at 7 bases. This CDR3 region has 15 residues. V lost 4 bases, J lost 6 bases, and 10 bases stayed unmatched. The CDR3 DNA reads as TGTGCCAGCAGTTCCTACGGCGGGAGAGGTGATACGCAGTATTTT. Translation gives CASSSYGGRGDTQYF.